These 19 T cell receptor beta chains were sequenced from one sample in a study of T cells in Graves' hyperthyroidism and ophthalmopathy. TCR beta CDR3 regions were amplified from RNA transcripts. First-round RT-PCR targeting the TCR CDR3 was performed with the HTBI primer set. MiXCR was run by TCRdb on the multiplex PCR reads, yielding one entry per CDR3 protein. The sample lists over 700,000 distinct CDR3 sequences; 18% were seen once. Sequenced sample: blood. Every receptor here comes from a woman aged 45-65 years with Graves' hyperthyroidism that later progressed to Graves' ophthalmopathy.

There are a few counts of this clonotype. This chain joins TRBV19 and TRBJ1-5; D call uncertain. Trimming removed 6 bases from V and 5 bases from J, with 17 bases in between. The length of the CDR3 is 15 residues. Per germline, CDR1 LNHDA and CDR2 SQIVND (reference sequence). CDR3 loop: CASSNGRGADQPQHF. The CDR3 coding sequence is TGTGCCAGTAGCAACGGGAGAGGTGCTGATCAGCCCCAGCATTTT.

The rearrangement uses TRBV6-1 and TRBJ2-3; D gene unclear. Per the germline V gene, CDR1 is MNHNS and CDR2 is SASEGT. V was trimmed by 2 bases and J by 8 bases, leaving 20 bases between them. CDR3 length equals 16 residues. The CDR3 loop is CASSESVTWRPGTQYF. The CDR3, as DNA: TGTGCCAGCAGTGAAAGTGTCACGTGGAGACCGGGTACGCAGTATTTT.

This clonotype was seen at least ten times. The J gene is TRBJ1-2, the V gene TRBV29-1; 7 nucleotides agree with TRBD1. The CDR3 extends over 13 amino acids. CDR1 and CDR2 from the germline V gene are SQVTM and ANQGSEA. V trimming: 5 bases; J trimming: 6 bases; junction bases outside the gene matches: 9. This CDR3 reads CSVRFSQGDGYTF. CDR3 DNA: TGCAGCGTTCGGTTCTCGCAGGGGGATGGCTACACCTTC.

The V gene is TRBV5-6, the J gene TRBJ2-7; TRBD2 aligns across 8 bases. Germline CDR1 is SGHDT and CDR2 is YYEEEE. The CDR3 is 14 residues long. Trimming cost V 5 bases and J 1 base; bases outside gene matches: 5. The CDR3 DNA reads TGTGCCAGCAGTCGGACTAGCCGTTCCTACGAGCAGTACTTC. Its protein is CASSRTSRSYEQYF.

This clonotype appeared many times. The CDR3 nucleotides read TGCGCCAGCAGCTCTGGCGGGGGGGCCTTCACAGATACGCAGTATTTT. Amino acids: CASSSGGGAFTDTQYF. J is TRBJ2-3 and V is TRBV5-1, with 9 bases that match TRBD2. The CDR3 length is 16 residues. The germline V gene has CDR1 SGHRS and CDR2 YFSETQ. The V segment lost 3 bases and the J segment 2 bases; nucleotides outside the gene matches: 7. Together with reference TRBV5-1 and TRBJ2-3, the CDR3 gives the full variable domain: KAGVTQTPRYLIKTRGQQVTLSCSPISGHRSVSWYQQTPGQGLQFLFEYFSETQRNKGNFPGRFSGRQFSNSRSEMNVSTLELGDSALYLCASSSGGGAFTDTQYFGPGTRLTVL.

In this sample, this clonotype turned up many times. CDR3 sequence: CASQDSSSYEQYF. The DNA for the CDR3 is TGCGCCAGCCAGGACAGTTCCTCCTACGAGCAGTACTTC. This rearrangement joins TRBV5-1 to TRBJ2-7; D is perhaps TRBD1 (6 bases). The V gene lost 7 bases and the J gene lost 0 bases, with 11 bases spanning the gap. This CDR3 has 13 residues. Germline V gene lookup returns CDR1 SGHRS and CDR2 YFSETQ.

The chain links TRBV18 to TRBJ2-7, with 7 bases aligning to TRBD2. The CDR3 is 15 residues long. Germline V gene sequence: CDR1 KGHSH, CDR2 LQKENI. V shed 4 bases, J shed 0 bases, and the junction held 6 bases outside the gene matches. CDR3: CASSRGGEASYEQYF. As DNA, the CDR3 is TGTGCCAGCTCACGCGGGGGAGAGGCCTCCTACGAGCAGTACTTC.

The rearrangement uses TRBV19 and TRBJ1-2; 8 bases align to TRBD1. This CDR3 contains 15 residues. Unmatched junction bases numbered 11, after V lost 7 bases and J lost 4 bases. Looked up from germline, CDR1 is LNHDA and CDR2 is SQIVND (reference sequence). CDR3 in amino acids: CASTFEGQAAYGYTF. CDR3 bases: TGTGCCAGTACTTTCGAGGGACAGGCGGCCTATGGCTACACCTTC. Full variable domain (remainder filled in from reference TRBV19 and TRBJ1-2): DGGITQSPKYLFRKEGQNVTLSCEQNLNHDAMYWYRQDPGQGLRLIYYSQIVNDFQKGDIAEGYSVSREKKESFPLTVTSAQKNPTAFYLCASTFEGQAAYGYTFGSGTRLTVV.

This clonotype was observed a handful of times. This rearrangement joins TRBV25-1 to TRBJ1-5; 7 bases match TRBD1. CDR3 length: 17 residues. The germline V gene encodes CDR1 MGHDK and CDR2 SYGVNS. V was clipped by 4 bases and J by 4 bases; unmatched bases: 13. The CDR3 DNA sequence: TGTGCCAGCAGTGGAATCGACTGGACAGGATTAAATCAGCCCCAGCATTTT. Residues: CASSGIDWTGLNQPQHF.

V usage is TRBV5-4 and J usage is TRBJ1-6, with a possible D match to TRBD1 (6 bases). The CDR3 consists of 15 residues. V lost 1 base to trimming and J lost 8 bases, with 13 bases between them. Germline CDR1 and CDR2: SGHNT and YYREEE (reference sequence). In DNA form, the CDR3 reads TGTGCCAGCAGCTTGTTGGCAGAGGGGGATTCACCCCTCCACTTT. Its protein is CASSLLAEGDSPLHF.

DNA for the CDR3: TGTGCCAGCAGACCCTTGGACAGCTCTGGGGCCAACGTCCTGACTTTC. It codes for CASRPLDSSGANVLTF. The chain recombines TRBV27 with TRBJ2-6, with a tentative D call TRBD1 (6 bases). CDR1 is MNHEY, CDR2 SMNVEV, per germline (reference sequence). CDR3 length equals 16 residues. Deletions cut 6 bases from V and 0 bases from J, with 12 bases between.

The gene calls are TRBV15 and TRBJ2-5; possibly TRBD2 for D (6 bases). CDR1 and CDR2 from the germline V gene are LNHNV and YYDKDF (reference sequence). Trimming left V 4 bases short and J 1 base short, with 13 bases between. The CDR3 loop spans 15 amino acids. The CDR3 DNA is TGTGCCACCAGCATAAGGAGGGGAGGCCAAGAGACCCAGTACTTC. It translates to CATSIRRGGQETQYF.

Only a few counts were recorded for this clonotype. J is TRBJ2-5 and V is TRBV19, with 9 bases lining up with TRBD2. Germline-derived CDR1 and CDR2 are LNHDA and SQIVND (reference sequence). This CDR3 has 16 amino acids. With V trimmed by 3 bases and J by 1 base, 6 bases remained unmatched. CDR3 amino acids: CASSIGSGGSQETQYF. CDR3 bases: TGTGCCAGTAGTATCGGCAGCGGGGGGTCCCAAGAGACCCAGTACTTC.

CDR3 DNA sequence: TGTGCCAGCAGCTTCCCTTCGGCAGGGGAGAACACTGAAGCTTTCTTT. Its protein is CASSFPSAGENTEAFF. The chain employs TRBV7-9 and TRBJ1-1; TRBD1 might be the D (6 bases). The ends were cut back, 3 bases at V and 1 base at J, with 15 bases in the middle. This CDR3 is built from 16 residues. The V gene's germline CDR1 is SEHNR and CDR2 FQNEAQ (reference sequence).

V and J are TRBV7-3 and TRBJ1-1; D perhaps matches TRBD1 (6 bases). The germline V gene has CDR1 SGHTA and CDR2 FQGTGA. The length of the CDR3 is 14 residues. V was clipped by 5 bases and J by 5 bases, with 15 bases between them. The CDR3 protein is CASSPQTGATEAFF. CDR3 bases: TGTGCCAGCAGCCCACAGACAGGAGCAACTGAAGCTTTCTTT. Complete variable domain (other parts from reference TRBV7-3 and TRBJ1-1): GAGVSQTPSNKVTEKGKYVELRCDPISGHTALYWYRQSLGQGPEFLIYFQGTGAADDSGLPNDRFFAVRPEGSVSTLKIQRTERGDSAVYLCASSPQTGATEAFFGQGTRLTVV.

This clonotype was recorded at least ten times. V gene TRBV4-2 combines with J gene TRBJ1-2, with D tentatively TRBD1 (5 bases). This CDR3 is built from 16 residues. The germline V and J ends were trimmed by 0 bases and 4 bases, with 15 bases remaining between them. Per the germline V gene, CDR1 is LGHNA and CDR2 is YNFKEQ. The CDR3 nucleotides read TGTGCCAGCAGCCAAGATCAAGGCAGGGACCTCTATGGCTACACCTTC. Its translation: CASSQDQGRDLYGYTF.

This clonotype has at least ten counts. The chain has TRBV6-1 and TRBJ1-2; no firm D call. CDR3 length: 13 residues. The V end was cut by 1 base, the J end by 8 bases, with 11 bases between. Germline CDR1 reads MNHNS; CDR2 reads SASEGT. The DNA of the CDR3 is TGTGCCAGCAGTGAAGTGGGGTTCGGGGGCTACACCTTC. Translated: CASSEVGFGGYTF.

This rearrangement joins TRBV14 to TRBJ2-7; tentative D call: TRBD1 (5 bases). Germline CDR1 SGHDN, CDR2 FVKESK. Trimming cost V 0 bases and J 2 bases, with 11 bases left between them. The CDR3 extends over 15 amino acids. The CDR3 nucleotides are TGTGCCAGCAGCCAAGATGGGGCCGCCACCTACGAGCAGTACTTC. Translation: CASSQDGAATYEQYF. The full variable domain, with the rest looked up from reference TRBV14 and TRBJ2-7, is EAGVTQFPSHSVIEKGQTVTLRCDPISGHDNLYWYRRVMGKEIKFLLHFVKESKQDESGMPNNRFLAERTGGTYSTLKVQPAELEDSGVYFCASSQDGAATYEQYFGPGTRLTVT.

This clonotype occurred many times. CDR3 in DNA: TGTGCCAGCAGCTTAGAAGTTGCAGATACGCAGTATTTT. It translates to CASSLEVADTQYF. The chain joins TRBV11-3 to TRBJ2-3; the D is unclear. Germline lookup yields CDR1 SGHNT and CDR2 YENEEA. Trimming took 0 bases from V and 4 from J, leaving 5 bases between them. This CDR3 has 13 amino acids.